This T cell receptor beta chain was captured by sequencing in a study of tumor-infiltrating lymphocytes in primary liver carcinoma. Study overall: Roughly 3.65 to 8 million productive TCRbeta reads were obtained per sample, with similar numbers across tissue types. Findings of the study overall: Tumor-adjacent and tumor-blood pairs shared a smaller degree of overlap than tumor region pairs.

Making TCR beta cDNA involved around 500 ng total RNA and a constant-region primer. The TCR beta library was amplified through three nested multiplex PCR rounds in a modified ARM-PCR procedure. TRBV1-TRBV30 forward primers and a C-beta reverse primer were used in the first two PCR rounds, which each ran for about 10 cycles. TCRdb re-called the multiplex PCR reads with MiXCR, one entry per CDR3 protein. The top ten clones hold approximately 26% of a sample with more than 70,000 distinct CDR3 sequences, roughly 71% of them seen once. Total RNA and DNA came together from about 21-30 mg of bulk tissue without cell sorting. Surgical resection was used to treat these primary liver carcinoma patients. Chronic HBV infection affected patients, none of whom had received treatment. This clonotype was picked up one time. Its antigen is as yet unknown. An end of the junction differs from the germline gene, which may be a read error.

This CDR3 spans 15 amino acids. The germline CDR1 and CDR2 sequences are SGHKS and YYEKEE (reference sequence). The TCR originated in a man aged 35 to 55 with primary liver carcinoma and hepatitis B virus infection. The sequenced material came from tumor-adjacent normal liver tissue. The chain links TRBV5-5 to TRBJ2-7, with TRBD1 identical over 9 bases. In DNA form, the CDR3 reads TGTGTCAGCACCTCCCGGGACAGGGACCCCTACGAGCAGTACTTC. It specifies CVSTSRDRDPYEQYF.